A single sample gave rise to the 6 T cell receptor beta chains below, sequenced in a study of blood T cell repertoires in COVID-19 (TCRdb year 2020). Receptor libraries were prepared by the immunoSEQ multiplex PCR assay. Drawn from immuneACCESS, this table holds only the in-frame rearrangements with V and J called that TCRdb kept. Clones are partly lost; checked studies trace under half to an unresolved V gene and leave the rest unexplained. Here the sample has under 200,000 clones; about nine tenths occur a single time. The ten largest clones represent roughly 0.56% of the sample. Material: peripheral blood. The receptors were sampled from a man aged 45-65 years with acute or convalescent COVID-19.

The chain carries TRBV28 and TRBJ1-6; D is undetermined. V was pared by 5 bases and J by 1 base, with 3 bases between. The CDR3 consists of 13 residues. The germline CDR1 and CDR2 sequences are MDHEN and SYDVKM. CDR3 residues: CASSTSYNSPLHF. CDR3 nucleotide sequence: TGTGCCAGCAGTACATCCTATAATTCACCCCTCCACTTT.

V is TRBV28 and J is TRBJ1-5; D gene unclear. The CDR3 extends over 17 amino acids. Trimming removed 2 bases from V and 2 bases from J, with 16 bases in between. Germline loops: CDR1 MDHEN, CDR2 SYDVKM. CDR3 in DNA: TGTGCCAGCAGTTTAACGACCTCGCTGGGCGGCAATCAGCCCCAGCATTTT. It encodes CASSLTTSLGGNQPQHF.

The chain uses TRBV19 and TRBJ1-5; a weak D match, TRBD1 (6 bases). The CDR3 has 15 residues. V shed 8 bases and J shed 4 bases, with 18 bases lying between them. From germline, CDR1 is LNHDA and CDR2 SQIVND (reference sequence). The CDR3 DNA sequence: TGTGCCAGTCGTTTTACTGGGCAGGGGAATCAGCCCCAGCATTTT. Translating gives CASRFTGQGNQPQHF.

CDR3 residues: CSVGQGARDTQYF. For the CDR3, the DNA is TGCAGCGTCGGACAGGGGGCAAGGGATACGCAGTATTTT. V is TRBV29-1 and J is TRBJ2-3, with 11 positions matching TRBD1. CDR3 length equals 13 residues. The trim removed 6 bases at V and 6 bases at J, leaving 5 bases unmatched. Germline lookup yields CDR1 SQVTM and CDR2 ANQGSEA.

Here the CDR3 reads CASSLAGENIQYF. The DNA of the CDR3 is TGTGCCAGCAGCTTAGCGGGAGAAAACATTCAGTACTTC. The V gene is TRBV7-8, the J gene TRBJ2-4; possible D gene TRBD2, 5 bases. The length of the CDR3 is 13 residues. In germline, CDR1 is SGHVS, CDR2 FQNEAQ. Trimming shortened V by 0 bases and J by 5 bases, and 5 bases separated the two germline ends.

V and J are TRBV27 and TRBJ2-3; weak D call: TRBD1 (6 bases). Germline CDR1 reads MNHEY; CDR2 reads SMNVEV (reference sequence). Deletions cut 0 bases from V and 4 bases from J, with 14 bases between. This CDR3 is built from 16 residues. Here the CDR3 reads CASSLSWLAGADTQYF. CDR3 DNA sequence: TGTGCCAGCAGTTTATCATGGTTAGCAGGGGCAGATACGCAGTATTTT.